A single sample gave rise to the 9 T cell receptor beta chains below, sequenced in a study of T cell responses to AZD1222 COVID-19 vaccine. The data were produced by immunoSEQ multiplex PCR, yet TCRdb's version contains in-frame clones alone and is incomplete. This sample has hundreds of thousands of clones; roughly 91% occur once, and the top ten carry roughly 1%. This material consisted of peripheral blood, taken on day 0 of MenACWY control vaccination. These receptor sequences come from an adult in good health.

This chain links TRBV2 with TRBJ2-7; D is possibly TRBD1 (6 bases). The CDR3 has 15 amino acids. V gave up 6 bases and J gave up 0 bases, with 15 bases separating them. The germline V gene has CDR1 SNHLY and CDR2 FYNNEI. CDR3 protein: CASRPRDISSYEQYF. The CDR3 DNA follows: TGTGCCAGCAGGCCCCGGGACATAAGCTCCTACGAGCAGTACTTC. The complete variable domain, with remaining parts taken from reference TRBV2 and TRBJ2-7, reads EPEVTQTPSHQVTQMGQEVILRCVPISNHLYFYWYRQILGQKVEFLVSFYNNEISEKSEIFDDQFSVERPDGSNFTLKIRSTKLEDSAMYFCASRPRDISSYEQYFGPGTRLTVT.

J is TRBJ1-5 and V is TRBV20-1; TRBD1 might be the D (5 bases). Trimming left V 5 bases short and J 3 bases short, with 11 bases between. This CDR3 has 13 residues. CDR1 and CDR2 from the germline V gene are DFQATT and SNEGSKA (reference sequence). For the CDR3, the DNA is TGCAGTGCTGGTGACAGTCACAATCAGCCCCAGCATTTT. This sequence encodes CSAGDSHNQPQHF.

The chain joins TRBV7-9 to TRBJ1-1; D is uncertain. The CDR3 is made up of 13 amino acids. CDR1 is SEHNR and CDR2 is FQNEAQ in the germline V gene (reference sequence). V lost 5 bases to trimming and J lost 5 bases, with 12 bases between them. The CDR3 DNA reads TGTGCCAGCAGCCTAAACCGGGAGACTGAAGCTTTCTTT. Protein: CASSLNRETEAFF.

The chain links TRBV6-5 to TRBJ1-2, with TRBD1 identical over 8 bases. The CDR3 loop spans 14 amino acids. V was pared by 6 bases and J by 8 bases, with 11 bases of the junction left unmatched. The germline V gene has CDR1 MNHEY and CDR2 SVGAGI. The CDR3 reads CASSRDRGIGGYTF. CDR3 in DNA: TGTGCCAGCAGCCGAGACAGGGGAATAGGGGGCTACACCTTC.

Details on this clone: Other DNA sequences in this specimen translate into the identical CDR3. The V gene is TRBV5-1, the J gene TRBJ2-7; D remains ambiguous. Trimming took 0 bases from V and 4 from J, leaving 5 bases between them. The CDR3 extends over 12 amino acids. Per the germline V gene, CDR1 is SGHRS and CDR2 is YFSETQ. The CDR3 region has the DNA TGCGCCAGCAGCTTGGAAAGTTACGAGCAGTACTTC. This translates into CASSLESYEQYF.

The V and J genes are TRBV6-5 and TRBJ1-2; 7 nucleotides align to TRBD1. CDR3 size: 14 residues. V lost 10 bases and J lost 8; bases outside the gene matches: 16. Germline CDR1 is MNHEY and CDR2 is SVGAGI. CDR3 protein: CATSGQLIRLGYTF. Written as DNA, the CDR3 is TGTGCCACCTCGGGACAGCTTATTAGGCTGGGCTACACCTTC.

The chain has TRBV5-1 and TRBJ2-3; TRBD2 agrees at 8 bases. The CDR3 extends over 16 amino acids. Per germline, CDR1 SGHRS and CDR2 YFSETQ. V shed 4 bases, J shed 1 base, and the junction held 8 bases outside the gene matches. This chain's CDR3 is CASSGTTSGRTDTQYF. The DNA of the CDR3 is TGCGCCAGCAGCGGTACCACTAGCGGTCGCACAGATACGCAGTATTTT.

The chain combines TRBV27 with TRBJ1-5; D ambiguous. Germline V gene data show CDR1 as MNHEY and CDR2 as SMNVEV (reference sequence). Trimming shortened V by 9 bases and J by 1 base, and 13 bases separated the two germline ends. There are 14 residues in the CDR3. In DNA, the CDR3 is TGTGCCAGTTCACTTGAGAAAAGCAATCAGCCCCAGCATTTT. Residues: CASSLEKSNQPQHF.

The chain has TRBV3-1 (or the pseudogene TRBV3-2) and TRBJ1-5; D perhaps matches TRBD1 (5 bases). V was shortened by 8 bases and J by 0 bases, with 8 bases between the two germline ends. CDR3 size: 13 residues. CDR1 is LGHDT and CDR2 is YNNKEL in the germline V gene (reference sequence). The CDR3 DNA reads TGTGCCAGCCAGGGTAATAGCAATCAGCCCCAGCATTTT. Amino acid sequence: CASQGNSNQPQHF.